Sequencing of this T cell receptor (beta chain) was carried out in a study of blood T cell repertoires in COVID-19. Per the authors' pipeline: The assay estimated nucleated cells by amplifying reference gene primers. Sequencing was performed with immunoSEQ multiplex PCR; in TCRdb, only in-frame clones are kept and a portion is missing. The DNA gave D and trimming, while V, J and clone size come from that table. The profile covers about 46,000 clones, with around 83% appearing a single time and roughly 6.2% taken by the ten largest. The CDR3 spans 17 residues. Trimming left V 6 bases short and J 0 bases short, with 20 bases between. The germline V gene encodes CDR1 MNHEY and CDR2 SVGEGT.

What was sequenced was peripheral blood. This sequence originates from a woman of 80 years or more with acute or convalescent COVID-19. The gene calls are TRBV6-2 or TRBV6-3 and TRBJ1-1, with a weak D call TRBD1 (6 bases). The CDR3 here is CASSLPFLTGMNTEAFF. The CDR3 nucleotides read TGTGCCAGCAGCCTACCTTTCTTGACAGGCATGAACACTGAAGCTTTCTTT.